The 26 T cell receptor beta chains reported below all come from one sample, sequenced in a study of cytomegalovirus exposure and HLA in healthy donors. Generated by immunoSEQ multiplex PCR, the TCRdb table keeps only in-frame clones and is missing some. The sample yields around 150,000 clones, approximately 80% seen once. Sequencing input: PBMCs. Receptors originate from a man in his thirties or forties in good health and CMV-seropositive.

V usage is TRBV19 and J usage is TRBJ1-1; 10 bases are a match to TRBD1. Germline V gives CDR1 LNHDA, CDR2 SQIVND (reference sequence). The CDR3 runs 15 residues. The CDR3 spells CATDRGRGMNTEAFF. CDR3 coding DNA: TGTGCGACAGACAGGGGGCGCGGCATGAACACTGAAGCTTTCTTT.

The chain carries TRBV2 and TRBJ1-2; the D gene is possibly TRBD1 (5 bases). The CDR3 contains 12 residues. CDR1 SNHLY and CDR2 FYNNEI come from the germline V gene. With 8 bases removed from V and 4 bases from J, the gap between germline ends came to 11 bases. The CDR3 is CASLDRIYGYTF. The CDR3 region has the DNA TGTGCCAGCCTCGACAGAATCTATGGCTACACCTTC.

The V gene is TRBV9, the J gene TRBJ1-2; no definite D call. CDR1 is SGDLS, CDR2 YYNGEE, per germline. The germline V and J ends were trimmed by 4 bases and 4 bases, with 17 bases remaining between them. The CDR3 is 15 amino acids. CDR3 protein: CASSPTPAPGYGYTF. CDR3 DNA sequence: TGTGCCAGCAGCCCAACCCCCGCCCCGGGCTATGGCTACACCTTC.

V usage is TRBV2 and J usage is TRBJ1-6; 10 positions agree with TRBD1. Trimming cost V 5 bases and J 7 bases; bases outside gene matches: 5. The germline gives CDR1 SNHLY, CDR2 FYNNEI. The CDR3 sequence is 15 residues long. This chain's CDR3 is CASSNVGQGNSPLHF. Here the CDR3 DNA reads TGTGCCAGCAGTAATGTGGGACAGGGGAATTCACCCCTCCACTTT.

Written as DNA, the CDR3 is TGTGCCAGCAGCTTACTGGGACAGCTTAATTCACCCCTCCACTTT. This translates into CASSLLGQLNSPLHF. V usage is TRBV5-6 and J usage is TRBJ1-6; 7 bases align to TRBD1. The ends lost 2 bases at V and 6 bases at J; junction bases unmatched: 5. CDR3 length: 15 residues. Germline V gives CDR1 SGHDT, CDR2 YYEEEE.

The rearrangement uses TRBV11-2 and TRBJ1-2, with a possible D match to TRBD1 (5 bases). Germline CDR1 is SGHAT and CDR2 is FQNNGV. Deletions cut 5 bases from V and 4 bases from J, with 14 bases between. There are 14 residues in the CDR3. This chain's CDR3 is CASSTLTAIYGYTF. The CDR3 DNA sequence: TGTGCCAGCAGCACACTGACAGCTATCTATGGCTACACCTTC.

This chain uses TRBV7-2 with TRBJ1-3; TRBD1 matches 9 bases. J was trimmed by 3 bases and V by 4 bases; bases with no gene match: 1. This CDR3 comprises 14 residues. CDR1 is SGHTA and CDR2 is FQGNSA in the germline V gene. The CDR3 nucleotides are TGTGCCAGCAGCTCGGGACAGGGTGGAAACACCATATATTTT. Its protein product is CASSSGQGGNTIYF.

The chain couples TRBV27 to TRBJ2-3, with D tentatively TRBD1 (6 bases). The germline V gene has CDR1 MNHEY and CDR2 SMNVEV (reference sequence). Trimming cost V 5 bases and J 1 base, with 22 bases left between them. CDR3 length: 18 amino acids. Here the CDR3 reads CASSPTGGGAYGTDTQYF. CDR3 in DNA: TGTGCCAGCAGTCCGACCGGTGGGGGCGCATACGGCACAGATACGCAGTATTTT.

The chain links TRBV2 to TRBJ2-3, with TRBD2 identical over 8 bases. This CDR3 has 15 amino acids. V shed 6 bases, J shed 4 bases, and the junction held 9 bases outside the gene matches. The V gene's germline CDR1 is SNHLY and CDR2 FYNNEI. The CDR3 is CASSSGGVSPDTQYF. CDR3 in DNA: TGTGCCAGCAGCTCCGGGGGGGTATCTCCAGATACGCAGTATTTT.

The chain recombines TRBV9 with TRBJ1-6; 9 bases fit TRBD1. Germline V gives CDR1 SGDLS, CDR2 YYNGEE. The CDR3 covers 14 residues. With V trimmed by 6 bases and J by 7 bases, 5 bases remained unmatched. The CDR3 loop is CASTYGTGNSPLHF. The CDR3 coding sequence is TGTGCCAGCACTTACGGGACAGGGAATTCACCCCTCCACTTT.

The J gene is TRBJ2-1, the V gene TRBV18; no reliable D call. Germline V gene lookup returns CDR1 KGHSH and CDR2 LQKENI. V lost 4 bases and J 9 bases, leaving 19 bases between the germline ends. There are 15 residues in the CDR3. The CDR3 DNA reads as TGTGCCAGCTCACTTAGTCTGCGGCAGCTCGCTGAGCAGTTCTTC. Translated: CASSLSLRQLAEQFF.

The chain has TRBV6-6 and TRBJ1-1; a weak D match, TRBD1 (6 bases). The CDR3 consists of 14 residues. Germline loops: CDR1 MNHNY, CDR2 SVGAGI (reference sequence). V lost 6 bases and J 1 base, leaving 12 bases between the germline ends. The CDR3 sequence is CASRSTGSNTEAFF. CDR3 DNA sequence: TGTGCCAGCAGATCGACAGGTTCGAACACTGAAGCTTTCTTT.

The chain employs TRBV6-5 and TRBJ1-5; weak D call: TRBD1 (6 bases). This CDR3 has 16 residues. The germline V gene has CDR1 MNHEY and CDR2 SVGAGI. Trimming cost V 2 bases and J 0 bases, with 11 bases left between them. The CDR3: CASSYGGAGSNQPQHF. The CDR3, as DNA: TGTGCCAGCAGTTACGGGGGGGCGGGTAGCAATCAGCCCCAGCATTTT.

This chain joins TRBV2 and TRBJ1-5; TRBD1 matches 7 bases. Germline values: CDR1 SNHLY, CDR2 FYNNEI. This CDR3 has 13 residues. After removal of 8 bases from V and 6 bases from J, the junction contained 7 bases not matched to a gene. The CDR3 DNA reads TGTGCCAGCGGGACAGAAGAGGGTCAGCCCCAGCATTTT. Amino acid sequence: CASGTEEGQPQHF.

This chain connects TRBV4-3 to TRBJ2-5, with 9 bases matching TRBD1. From germline, CDR1 is LGHNA and CDR2 YSLEER. The CDR3 has 15 residues. Trimming took 0 bases from V and 4 from J; bases not matched to a gene: 3. The CDR3 spells CASSQEKGQGETQYF. The CDR3 DNA is TGCGCCAGCAGCCAAGAAAAGGGACAGGGAGAGACCCAGTACTTC.

V usage is TRBV7-3 and J usage is TRBJ2-3, with a weak D call TRBD1 (6 bases). This CDR3 comprises 13 residues. Germline V gene data show CDR1 as SGHTA and CDR2 as FQGTGA. V shed 5 bases and J shed 5 bases, with 11 bases lying between them. The CDR3 nucleotides read TGTGCCAGCAGCCCCTCGACAGGAGATACGCAGTATTTT. Protein product: CASSPSTGDTQYF.

V is TRBV9 and J is TRBJ2-7; 8 positions match TRBD1. This CDR3 is 14 amino acids long. Looked up from germline, CDR1 is SGDLS and CDR2 is YYNGEE. After removal of 4 bases from V and 2 bases from J, the junction contained 5 bases not matched to a gene. The CDR3 DNA reads as TGTGCCAGCAGCCCGCCGACAGGGGCCTACGAGCAGTACTTC. It is translated as CASSPPTGAYEQYF.

The V call is TRBV7-2, the J call TRBJ2-3, with 12 bases lining up with TRBD2. Germline V gene sequence: CDR1 SGHTA, CDR2 FQGNSA. There are 16 residues in the CDR3. V was clipped by 6 bases and J by 6 bases; unmatched bases: 10. CDR3 DNA: TGTGCCAGCAGGCGGACTAGCGGGGTTGACGGGGATACGCAGTATTTT. Translated: CASRRTSGVDGDTQYF.

Only a few counts were recorded for this clone. The V call is TRBV10-1, the J call TRBJ1-4; possibly TRBD1 for D (6 bases). V shed 0 bases and J shed 7 bases, with 18 bases lying between them. CDR1 and CDR2 from the germline V gene are WNHNN and SYGVQD (reference sequence). The CDR3 length is 17 residues. CDR3 nucleotides: TGCGCCAGCAGTGAGTCGACGTTCGGGGGGCAGGGTGAAAAACTGTTTTTT. Residues: CASSESTFGGQGEKLFF.

The chain has TRBV27 and TRBJ2-2, with D possibly matching TRBD2 (6 bases). Trimming left V 6 bases short and J 1 base short, with 18 bases between. The CDR3 totals 17 residues. The germline V gene has CDR1 MNHEY and CDR2 SMNVEV (reference sequence). The DNA for the CDR3 is TGTGCCAGCAGCCGTAGCCCAGCCGGGGGGAACACCGGGGAGCTGTTTTTT. Translating it yields CASSRSPAGGNTGELFF.

V gene TRBV5-6 combines with J gene TRBJ2-7, with TRBD1 matching over 10 bases. V dropped 6 bases and J dropped 2; count of bases not matched to a gene: 5. The CDR3 is 14 amino acids. From germline, CDR1 is SGHDT and CDR2 YYEEEE. The CDR3, as DNA: TGTGCCAGCACCGGGACAGGGGTCACCTACGAGCAGTACTTC. It yields the protein CASTGTGVTYEQYF.

The gene calls are TRBV7-9 and TRBJ1-6; TRBD1 might be the D (5 bases). Trimming took off 5 bases at V and 4 bases at J, with 9 bases between the two ends. CDR1 is SEHNR and CDR2 is FQNEAQ in the germline V gene (reference sequence). The CDR3 length is 14 residues. As DNA, the CDR3 is TGTGCCAGCAGCATGGCAGGGTATAATTCACCCCTCCACTTT. This encodes CASSMAGYNSPLHF.

This chain uses TRBV15 with TRBJ2-7; possibly TRBD1 for D (6 bases). CDR3 length: 15 residues. The germline CDR1 and CDR2 sequences are LNHNV and YYDKDF (reference sequence). V was trimmed by 5 bases and J by 3 bases, leaving 17 bases between them. CDR3 DNA sequence: TGTGCCACCAGCGGGGGTGGGGGCATCGACTACGAGCAGTACTTC. Protein product: CATSGGGGIDYEQYF.

The chain couples TRBV2 to TRBJ1-6; D is ambiguous. CDR3 length: 13 amino acids. The germline V gene encodes CDR1 SNHLY and CDR2 FYNNEI. V was clipped by 7 bases and J by 3 bases, with 7 bases between them. The CDR3: CASIEDYNSPLHF. CDR3 nucleotides: TGTGCCAGCATCGAGGACTATAATTCACCCCTCCACTTT.

The rearrangement joins TRBV27 to TRBJ1-2; D not resolved. Trimming stripped 3 bases from V and 0 bases from J, with 8 bases between. The CDR3 is 14 amino acids. CDR1 and CDR2 (germline): MNHEY, SMNVEV (reference sequence). The CDR3 loop reads CASSFRNSNYGYTF. The DNA of the CDR3 is TGTGCCAGCAGTTTCAGGAACTCTAACTATGGCTACACCTTC.

Many counts were recorded for this clone. V gene TRBV4-3 combines with J gene TRBJ1-6; the D gene is possibly TRBD1 (6 bases). This CDR3 has 12 residues. Trimming shortened V by 9 bases and J by 7 bases, and 10 bases separated the two germline ends. The germline CDR1 and CDR2 sequences are LGHNA and YSLEER. The CDR3 coding sequence is TGCGCCAGTCAGGGGTGGAATTCACCCCTCCACTTT. Protein sequence: CASQGWNSPLHF.